The clone carrying this T cell receptor (beta chain) was seen at least ten times. Each sample gave at least 7 million isolated PBMCs. PCR was performed a second time for roughly 7 to 12 cycles using a sample-barcoded 5' primer and a J-beta primer mix. TCRdb used MiXCR to reprocess the 5' RACE reads, holding one entry per CDR3 protein. The profile shows more than 800,000 distinct CDR3 sequences, 25% to 35% of them singletons. This entry belongs to a study of blood T cells in healthy people across ages. CDR3 length equals 15 residues. Germline V gene lookup returns CDR1 SGHTA and CDR2 FQGNSA. Trimming shortened V by 4 bases and J by 3 bases, and 15 bases separated the two germline ends.

The origin of this receptor is a woman of 80 years or more in good health. Sequenced input: blood. V gene TRBV7-2 combines with J gene TRBJ1-2; D may be TRBD1 (5 bases). CDR3 nucleotide sequence: TGTGCCAGCAGCTATGACGGCGGGGGTTACTATGGCTACACCTTC. Translating it yields CASSYDGGGYYGYTF.